This entry concerns a single TCR beta chain. Its cognate antigen has yet to be identified. Within one base of it there is no much larger clone, and no base qualities were kept. Collaborating institutions collected whole blood in K2EDTA tubes following their own protocols. For TCRbeta analysis, collaborator samples were shipped as frozen whole blood, as isolated PBMCs, or as DNA extracted from either sample type. The CDR1 and CDR2 encoded by the germline V gene are MDHEN and SYDVKM. The CDR3, cysteine through phenylalanine, is 13 amino acids long. Of all the DNA, just the CDR3 is kept, 39 bases in frame from base 1. V and J are truncated by 6 bases and 7 bases respectively, leaving an intervening sequence of 13 bases. The data stem from a study of blood T cell repertoires in COVID-19 (dated by TCRdb to about 2020). For the study in its entirety: Samples covering the acute and convalescent phases of COVID-19 were provided by collaborators in the United States, Italy and Spain. The material from the prospective study consisted of cDNA or gDNA derived from T cells, B-cell-depleted T cells, or PBMCs. The dataset comprised deeply sampled blood TCRbeta repertoires from subjects exposed to, actively infected with, or recovered from COVID-19. A freely available public database, intended as a resource for researchers studying the immune response to SARS-CoV-2, is where the repertoires were released. Samples came from the ongoing ImmuneRACE study (first 160 participants) plus 1,254 subjects from 6 global collaborators. A de-identified subject ID, COVID-19 status, age in years and sex were almost always included in the sample metadata. Where available, HLA class I and class II types were taken from metadata supplied by the sample provider and were not determined by assay-based typing. On the study overall, not on this receptor specifically: How much clinical and demographic metadata was included differed by source and by participant, and the metadata was provided uncurated.

The immunoSEQ Assay, a bias-controlled multiplex PCR, was used to amplify TCRbeta CDR3 regions from genomic DNA. Per the original workflow: Nucleated cell counts per sample were estimated from amplification of reference gene primers within the assay. Sequence reads were collapsed and filtered to measure the absolute abundance of every unique TCRbeta CDR3 rearrangement. Productive Simpson clonality was computed per sample as the square root of Simpson's diversity index over productive rearrangements. Not all clones reach the TCRdb copy of this immuneACCESS table, which keeps in-frame sequences only. Checked studies attribute under half of the gap to unresolved V genes and leave the rest unexplained. V, J and clone size derive from that table, while D and trimming were established from the DNA sequence. The sample yields about 75,000 clones; 60% to 85% were counted once. Clones ranked in the top ten supply about 5.4% of the sample.

This chain joins TRBV28 to TRBJ2-4, and TRBD1 may be the D gene, going by 7 matching bases. The sequence was obtained from a woman of 80 years or more with active or convalescent COVID-19. The sample was peripheral blood. The CDR3 region reads CASSGGGRNIQYF. The DNA sequence is given as TGTGCCAGCAGCGGAGGGGGCAGGAACATTCAGTACTTC.